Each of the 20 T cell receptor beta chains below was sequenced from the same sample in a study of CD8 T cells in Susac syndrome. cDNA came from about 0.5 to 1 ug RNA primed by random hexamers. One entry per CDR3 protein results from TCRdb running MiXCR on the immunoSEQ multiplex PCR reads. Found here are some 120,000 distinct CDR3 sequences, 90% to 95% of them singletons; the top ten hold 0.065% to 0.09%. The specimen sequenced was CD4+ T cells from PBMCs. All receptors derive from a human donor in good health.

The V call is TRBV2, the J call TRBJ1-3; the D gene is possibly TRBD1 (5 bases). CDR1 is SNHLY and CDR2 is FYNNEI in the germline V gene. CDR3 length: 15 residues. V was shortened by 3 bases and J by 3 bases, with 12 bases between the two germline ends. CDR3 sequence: CASSDFRGSGNTIYF. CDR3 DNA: TGTGCCAGCAGTGATTTTAGGGGTAGTGGAAACACCATATATTTT. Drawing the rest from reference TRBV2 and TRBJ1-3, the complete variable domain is EPEVTQTPSHQVTQMGQEVILRCVPISNHLYFYWYRQILGQKVEFLVSFYNNEISEKSEIFDDQFSVERPDGSNFTLKIRSTKLEDSAMYFCASSDFRGSGNTIYFGEGSWLTVV.

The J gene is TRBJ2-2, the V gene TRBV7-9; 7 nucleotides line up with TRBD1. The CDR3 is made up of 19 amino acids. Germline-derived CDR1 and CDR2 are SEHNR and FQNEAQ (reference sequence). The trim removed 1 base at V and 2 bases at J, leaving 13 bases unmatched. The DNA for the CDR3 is TGTGCCAGCAGCTTAGTACCCCTATCACAGGGGCGTAACACCGGGGAGCTGTTTTTT. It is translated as CASSLVPLSQGRNTGELFF.

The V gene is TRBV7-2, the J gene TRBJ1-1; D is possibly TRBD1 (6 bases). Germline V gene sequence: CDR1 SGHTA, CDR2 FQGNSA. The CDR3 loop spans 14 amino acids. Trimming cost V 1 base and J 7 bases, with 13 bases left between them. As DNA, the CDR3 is TGTGCCAGCAGCTTAGATCGGCAGGGGCTTGAAGCTTTCTTT. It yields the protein CASSLDRQGLEAFF.

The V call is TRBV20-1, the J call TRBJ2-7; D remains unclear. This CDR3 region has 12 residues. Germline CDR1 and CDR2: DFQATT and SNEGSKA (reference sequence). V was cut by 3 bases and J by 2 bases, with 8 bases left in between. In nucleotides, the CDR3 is TGCAGTGCTAGTGAGGACCCCTACGAGCAGTACTTC. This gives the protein CSASEDPYEQYF.

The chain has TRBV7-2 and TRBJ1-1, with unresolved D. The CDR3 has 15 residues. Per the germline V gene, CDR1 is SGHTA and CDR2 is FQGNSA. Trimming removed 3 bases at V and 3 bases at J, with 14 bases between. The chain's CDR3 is CASSFGLQMDTEAFF. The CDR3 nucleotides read TGTGCCAGCAGCTTCGGCCTGCAAATGGACACTGAAGCTTTCTTT.

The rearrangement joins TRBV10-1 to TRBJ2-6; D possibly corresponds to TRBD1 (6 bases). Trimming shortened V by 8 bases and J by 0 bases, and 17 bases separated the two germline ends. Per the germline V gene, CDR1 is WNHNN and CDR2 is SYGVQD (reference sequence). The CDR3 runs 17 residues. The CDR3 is CASPTDDRSSGANVLTF. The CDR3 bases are TGCGCCAGCCCTACGGACGACAGGAGCTCTGGGGCCAACGTCCTGACTTTC.

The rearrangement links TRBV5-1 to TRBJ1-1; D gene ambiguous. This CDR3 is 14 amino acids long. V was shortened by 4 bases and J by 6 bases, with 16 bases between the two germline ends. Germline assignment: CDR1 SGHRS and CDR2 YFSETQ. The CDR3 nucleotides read TGCGCCAGCAGCCCGGAATGGGGAAGAGCTGAAGCTTTCTTT. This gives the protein CASSPEWGRAEAFF.

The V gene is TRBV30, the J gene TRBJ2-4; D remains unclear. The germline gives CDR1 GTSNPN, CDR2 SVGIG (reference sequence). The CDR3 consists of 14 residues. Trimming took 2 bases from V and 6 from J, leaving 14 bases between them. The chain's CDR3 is CAWSPGGQLNIQYF. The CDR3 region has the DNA TGTGCCTGGAGTCCTGGTGGGCAATTAAACATTCAGTACTTC. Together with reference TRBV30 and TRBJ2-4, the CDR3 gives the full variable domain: SQTIHQWPATLVQPVGSPLSLECTVEGTSNPNLYWYRQAAGRGLQLLFYSVGIGQISSEVPQNLSASRPQDRQFILSSKKLLLSDSGFYLCAWSPGGQLNIQYFGAGTRLSVL.

CDR3: CASSLEAAGDRGIGYTF. The CDR3, as DNA: TGTGCCAGCAGCTTAGAAGCCGCCGGGGACAGGGGTATCGGCTACACCTTC. The chain employs TRBV7-2 and TRBJ1-2; 10 bases are shared with TRBD1. Per the germline V gene, CDR1 is SGHTA and CDR2 is FQGNSA. The length of the CDR3 is 17 residues. The junction had 13 bases not matched to a gene; V was cut back by 1 base and J by 8 bases.

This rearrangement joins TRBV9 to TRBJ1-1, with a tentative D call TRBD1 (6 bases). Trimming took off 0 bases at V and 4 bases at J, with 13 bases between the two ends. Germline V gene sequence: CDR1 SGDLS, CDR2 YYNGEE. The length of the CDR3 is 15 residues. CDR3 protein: CASSVVAGVGTEAFF. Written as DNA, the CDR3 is TGTGCCAGCAGCGTAGTGGCAGGGGTGGGCACTGAAGCTTTCTTT.

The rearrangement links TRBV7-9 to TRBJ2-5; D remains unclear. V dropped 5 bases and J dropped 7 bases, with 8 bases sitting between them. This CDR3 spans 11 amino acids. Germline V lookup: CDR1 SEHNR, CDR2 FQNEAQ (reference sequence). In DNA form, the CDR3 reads TGTGCCAGCAGCCGAAAGGGGACCCAGTACTTC. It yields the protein CASSRKGTQYF.

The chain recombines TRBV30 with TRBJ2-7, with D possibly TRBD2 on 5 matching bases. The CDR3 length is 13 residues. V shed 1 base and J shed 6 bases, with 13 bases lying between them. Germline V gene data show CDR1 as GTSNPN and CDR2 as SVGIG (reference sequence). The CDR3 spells CAWSGTSRGEQYF. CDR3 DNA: TGTGCCTGGAGTGGGACCTCCCGGGGCGAGCAGTACTTC.

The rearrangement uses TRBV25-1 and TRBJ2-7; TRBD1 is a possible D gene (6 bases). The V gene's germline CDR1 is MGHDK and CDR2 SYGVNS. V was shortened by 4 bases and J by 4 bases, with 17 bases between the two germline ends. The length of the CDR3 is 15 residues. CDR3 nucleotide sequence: TGTGCCAGCAGTGTCAAACAGGGACCAGGGTACGAGCAGTACTTC. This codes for CASSVKQGPGYEQYF.

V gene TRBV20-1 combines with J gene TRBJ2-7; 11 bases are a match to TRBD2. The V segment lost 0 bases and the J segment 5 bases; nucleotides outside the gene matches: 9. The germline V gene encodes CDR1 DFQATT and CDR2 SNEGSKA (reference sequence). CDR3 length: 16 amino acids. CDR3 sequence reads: CSARDPLAGEVNEQYF. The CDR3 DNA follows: TGCAGTGCTAGAGATCCACTAGCGGGAGAAGTCAACGAGCAGTACTTC.

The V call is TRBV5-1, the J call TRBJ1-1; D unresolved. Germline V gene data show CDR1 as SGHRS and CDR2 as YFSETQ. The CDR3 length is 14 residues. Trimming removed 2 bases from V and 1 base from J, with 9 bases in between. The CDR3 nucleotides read TGCGCCAGCAGCTTATCACCGCCGAACACTGAAGCTTTCTTT. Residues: CASSLSPPNTEAFF.

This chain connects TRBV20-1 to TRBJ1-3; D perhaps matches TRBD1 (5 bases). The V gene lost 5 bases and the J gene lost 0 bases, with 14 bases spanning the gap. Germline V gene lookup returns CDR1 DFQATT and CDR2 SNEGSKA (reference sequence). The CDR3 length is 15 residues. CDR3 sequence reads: CSAGTRGTSGNTIYF. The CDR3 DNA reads TGCAGTGCTGGTACCCGAGGGACCTCTGGAAACACCATATATTTT.

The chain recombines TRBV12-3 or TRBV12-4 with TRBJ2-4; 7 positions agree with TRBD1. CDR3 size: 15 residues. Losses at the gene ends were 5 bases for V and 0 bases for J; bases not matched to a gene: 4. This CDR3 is CASSNRGEAKNIQYF. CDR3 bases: TGTGCCAGCAGTAACAGGGGTGAAGCCAAAAACATTCAGTACTTC.

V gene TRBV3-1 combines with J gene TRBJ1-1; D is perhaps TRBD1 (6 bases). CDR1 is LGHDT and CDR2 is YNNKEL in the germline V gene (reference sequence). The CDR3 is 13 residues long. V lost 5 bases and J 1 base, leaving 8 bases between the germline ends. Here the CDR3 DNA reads TGTGCCAGCAGCAAACAGGGGAACACTGAAGCTTTCTTT. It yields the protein CASSKQGNTEAFF.

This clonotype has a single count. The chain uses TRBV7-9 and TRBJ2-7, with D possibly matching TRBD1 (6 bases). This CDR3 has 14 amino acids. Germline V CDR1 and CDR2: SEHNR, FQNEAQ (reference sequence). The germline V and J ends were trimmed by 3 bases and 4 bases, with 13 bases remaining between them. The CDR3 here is CASSFSGTPYEQYF. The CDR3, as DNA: TGTGCCAGCAGCTTTTCCGGGACACCGTACGAGCAGTACTTC.

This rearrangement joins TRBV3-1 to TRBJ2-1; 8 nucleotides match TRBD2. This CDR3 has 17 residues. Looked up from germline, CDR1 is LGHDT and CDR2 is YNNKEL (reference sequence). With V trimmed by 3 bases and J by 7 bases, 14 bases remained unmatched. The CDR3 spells CASSHHLSSGKLNEQFF. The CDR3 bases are TGTGCCAGCAGCCACCACCTAAGTAGCGGGAAACTGAATGAGCAGTTCTTC.